The rows below give T cell receptor beta chains drawn from one sample of a study of T-cell memory formation after mild COVID-19. TCRdb used MiXCR to reprocess the 5' RACE reads, holding one entry per CDR3 protein. This sample carries 450,000 to 650,000 distinct CDR3 sequences, roughly 22% of them seen once, and the ten largest clones take about 12%. The sample consisted of PBMCs or a T cell subset sorted from them (not recorded which). The receptors originated from an adult woman who had mild COVID-19 (a few samples of this study predate the infection). Cell type and time point are not known. CDR3s include the opening cysteine and the closing phenylalanine or tryptophan. Each record gives: clone size, V gene, J gene, D gene, CDR3 protein, CDR3 DNA. The D gene is left open where the match is weak. Some rows have no size entry. The others give once, few or many, or a class for an expanded clone.

size: few
V: TRBV14
J: TRBJ1-2
D: .
CDR3: CASSPFRGGYGYTF
DNA: TGTGCCAGCAGCCCTTTCCGGGGAGGCTATGGCTACACCTTC

size: .
V: TRBV12-3/TRBV12-4
J: TRBJ2-5
D: TRBD1
CDR3: CASRGDRVTETQYF
DNA: TGTGCCAGCAGGGGGGACAGGGTGACAGAGACCCAGTACTTC

size: large
V: TRBV9
J: TRBJ2-5
D: TRBD1
CDR3: CASSKTGAGETQYF
DNA: TGTGCCAGCAGCAAGACAGGGGCGGGAGAGACCCAGTACTTC

size: few
V: TRBV10-3
J: TRBJ2-7
D: .
CDR3: CAISGQAYEQYF
DNA: TGTGCCATCAGTGGACAAGCCTACGAGCAGTACTTC

size: .
V: TRBV6-5
J: TRBJ2-7
D: TRBD2
CDR3: CASKTSGALEQYF
DNA: TGTGCCAGCAAAACTAGCGGGGCCCTGGAGCAGTACTTC

size: .
V: TRBV12-3/TRBV12-4
J: TRBJ1-3
D: .
CDR3: CASSSHMSPLSGNTIYF
DNA: TGTGCCAGCAGTTCGCACATGAGTCCCCTTTCTGGAAACACCATATATTTT

size: few
V: TRBV21-1
J: TRBJ2-1
D: .
CDR3: CASSKRPEGPNNEQFF
DNA: TGTGCCAGCAGCAAACGACCTGAGGGACCCAACAATGAGCAGTTCTTC

size: few
V: TRBV2
J: TRBJ2-3
D: TRBD2
CDR3: CASSEFASGGLTDTQYF
DNA: TGTGCCAGCAGTGAATTTGCTAGCGGGGGGCTCACAGATACGCAGTATTTT

size: few
V: TRBV4-1
J: TRBJ1-2
D: .
CDR3: CASSQEGITIGYTF
DNA: TGCGCCAGCAGCCAAGAAGGGATTACTATCGGCTACACCTTC

size: .
V: TRBV3-1
J: TRBJ1-4
D: TRBD1
CDR3: CASSQNRGGEKLFF
DNA: TGTGCCAGCAGCCAAAACAGGGGAGGGGAAAAACTGTTTTTT

size: many
V: TRBV6-1
J: TRBJ2-2
D: .
CDR3: CASSEDQWAGELFF
DNA: TGTGCCAGCAGTGAAGATCAATGGGCCGGGGAGCTGTTTTTT

size: few
V: TRBV14
J: TRBJ2-3
D: .
CDR3: CASSPGTWGTDTQYF
DNA: TGTGCCAGCAGCCCTGGGACCTGGGGCACAGATACGCAGTATTTT

size: few
V: TRBV12-3/TRBV12-4
J: TRBJ2-2
D: .
CDR3: CAILSSGELFF
DNA: TGTGCCATCCTCAGTTCCGGGGAGCTGTTTTTT

size: few
V: TRBV4-2
J: TRBJ2-5
D: TRBD2
CDR3: CASSQYLAGGPQETQYF
DNA: TGTGCCAGCAGCCAATATCTAGCGGGGGGACCTCAAGAGACCCAGTACTTC

size: many
V: TRBV5-1
J: TRBJ2-1
D: TRBD1
CDR3: CASSTGDYYNEQFF
DNA: TGCGCCAGCAGTACAGGGGATTATTACAATGAGCAGTTCTTC

size: .
V: TRBV6-2/TRBV6-3
J: TRBJ1-2
D: TRBD1
CDR3: CASSYTLTLQGNGYTF
DNA: TGTGCCAGCAGTTATACCCTAACCTTACAGGGGAATGGCTACACCTTC

size: .
V: TRBV5-1
J: TRBJ2-1
D: TRBD2
CDR3: CASSTQTVGTSPLF
DNA: TGCGCCAGCAGCACTCAGACCGTTGGGACTAGCCCCCTCTTC

size: few
V: TRBV15
J: TRBJ2-1
D: TRBD1
CDR3: CATSRGTGGNYNEQFF
DNA: TGTGCCACCAGCAGAGGGACAGGGGGAAACTACAATGAGCAGTTCTTC

size: few
V: TRBV18
J: TRBJ1-2
D: .
CDR3: CASSPPFREGGYTF
DNA: TGTGCCAGCTCACCACCCTTTCGGGAAGGCGGCTACACCTTC

size: .
V: TRBV12-3/TRBV12-4
J: TRBJ2-5
D: TRBD1
CDR3: CASSLRLIGTGGETQYF
DNA: TGTGCCAGCAGCTTACGTCTGATCGGGACAGGAGGGGAGACCCAGTACTTC

size: .
V: TRBV15
J: TRBJ1-5
D: TRBD1
CDR3: CATSPRTGKEPQHF
DNA: TGTGCCACCAGCCCCAGGACAGGTAAAGAGCCCCAGCATTTT

size: .
V: TRBV6-5
J: TRBJ2-1
D: TRBD1
CDR3: CASRQGTYNEQFF
DNA: TGTGCCAGCAGACAGGGGACATACAATGAGCAGTTCTTC

size: few
V: TRBV30
J: TRBJ2-2
D: TRBD1
CDR3: CAWSVRDRVTGELFF
DNA: TGTGCCTGGAGTGTTAGGGACAGGGTTACCGGGGAGCTGTTTTTT

size: .
V: TRBV7-2
J: TRBJ2-6
D: TRBD1
CDR3: CASSRWTERGGLSGANVLTF
DNA: TGTGCCAGCAGTCGGTGGACAGAGAGAGGGGGCCTCTCTGGGGCCAACGTCCTGACTTTC

size: .
V: TRBV15
J: TRBJ1-2
D: .
CDR3: CATSEGNYGYTF
DNA: TGTGCCACCTCGGAGGGGAACTATGGCTACACCTTC

size: few
V: TRBV12-5
J: TRBJ2-3
D: TRBD1
CDR3: CASGLVPSGTGSLGPDTQYF
DNA: TGTGCTAGTGGTTTGGTCCCATCGGGGACAGGGTCCTTGGGTCCAGATACGCAGTATTTT

size: few
V: TRBV18
J: TRBJ1-1
D: .
CDR3: CASSPSIEAFF
DNA: TGTGCCAGCTCACCGTCGATAGAAGCTTTCTTT

size: few
V: TRBV6-5
J: TRBJ2-7
D: .
CDR3: CASSQGPEQYF
DNA: TGTGCCAGCAGCCAGGGACCCGAGCAGTACTTC

size: many
V: TRBV5-1
J: TRBJ2-3
D: .
CDR3: CASSWRWESTDTQYF
DNA: TGCGCCAGCAGCTGGAGGTGGGAGAGCACAGATACGCAGTATTTT

size: .
V: TRBV7-9
J: TRBJ2-1
D: TRBD2
CDR3: CASSLGTSGGPYNEQFF
DNA: TGTGCCAGCAGCCTAGGGACTAGCGGGGGGCCGTACAATGAGCAGTTCTTC

size: many
V: TRBV5-1
J: TRBJ2-7
D: TRBD1
CDR3: CASSFPGQDYEQYF
DNA: TGCGCCAGCAGCTTCCCGGGACAGGACTACGAGCAGTACTTC

size: few
V: TRBV7-2
J: TRBJ2-7
D: .
CDR3: CASSLVFGQVLYEQYF
DNA: TGTGCCAGCAGCTTAGTGTTCGGGCAGGTCCTCTACGAGCAGTACTTC

size: .
V: TRBV15
J: TRBJ2-1
D: .
CDR3: CATSRALSDNEQFF
DNA: TGTGCCACCAGCAGAGCCTTGTCCGACAATGAGCAGTTCTTC

size: .
V: TRBV6-2/TRBV6-3
J: TRBJ2-6
D: TRBD1
CDR3: CASTGQGLPGANVLTF
DNA: TGTGCCAGCACCGGACAGGGTTTACCTGGGGCCAACGTCCTGACTTTC

size: .
V: TRBV12-3/TRBV12-4
J: TRBJ2-2
D: .
CDR3: CASTEGVSNTGELFF
DNA: TGTGCCAGCACCGAAGGGGTTAGCAACACCGGGGAGCTGTTTTTT

size: few
V: TRBV15
J: TRBJ2-7
D: .
CDR3: CATSREGSGRDLSYEQYF
DNA: TGTGCCACCAGCAGAGAAGGGAGCGGGCGGGACCTCTCCTACGAGCAGTACTTC

size: few
V: TRBV7-6
J: TRBJ2-1
D: .
CDR3: CASSPVVSGGNEQFF
DNA: TGTGCCAGCAGCCCCGTAGTGAGCGGAGGCAATGAGCAGTTCTTC

size: .
V: TRBV6-6
J: TRBJ1-1
D: .
CDR3: CASSYSRKGVEAFF
DNA: TGTGCCAGCAGTTACTCGAGGAAGGGCGTTGAAGCTTTCTTT

size: .
V: TRBV7-8
J: TRBJ1-3
D: .
CDR3: CASSLSEDTIYF
DNA: TGTGCCAGCAGCCTCTCCGAGGACACCATATATTTT

size: many
V: TRBV7-2
J: TRBJ2-7
D: TRBD2
CDR3: CASSLGLAGYYEQYF
DNA: TGTGCCAGCAGTCTTGGACTAGCGGGATACTACGAGCAGTACTTC

size: .
V: TRBV25-1
J: TRBJ2-5
D: .
CDR3: CASSGSRSQETQYF
DNA: TGTGCCAGCAGTGGATCAAGGAGCCAAGAGACCCAGTACTTC

size: .
V: TRBV12-5
J: TRBJ2-7
D: .
CDR3: CASGPKALVPYEQYF
DNA: TGTGCTAGTGGCCCAAAGGCACTAGTCCCCTACGAGCAGTACTTC

size: .
V: TRBV5-1
J: TRBJ2-1
D: .
CDR3: CASSLVGRESYNEQFF
DNA: TGCGCCAGCAGCTTGGTGGGCAGGGAGTCATACAATGAGCAGTTCTTC

size: .
V: TRBV20-1
J: TRBJ2-7
D: TRBD1
CDR3: CSARVLGQGADEQYF
DNA: TGCAGTGCTAGAGTCCTGGGACAGGGGGCTGACGAGCAGTACTTC

size: few
V: TRBV5-5
J: TRBJ2-3
D: TRBD2
CDR3: CASSFFERGETDTQYF
DNA: TGTGCCAGCAGCTTTTTTGAGCGGGGGGAGACAGATACGCAGTATTTT

size: .
V: TRBV12-3/TRBV12-4
J: TRBJ1-5
D: .
CDR3: CASLLAGGGNQPQHF
DNA: TGTGCCAGCCTCTTAGCCGGGGGGGGCAATCAGCCCCAGCATTTT

size: .
V: TRBV2
J: TRBJ1-2
D: TRBD1
CDR3: CASSPDRGLYGYTF
DNA: TGTGCCAGCAGTCCGGACAGGGGACTATATGGCTACACCTTC

size: .
V: TRBV5-1
J: TRBJ1-2
D: TRBD1
CDR3: CASSLEATGVGYTF
DNA: TGCGCCAGCAGCTTGGAAGCGACAGGGGTTGGCTACACCTTC

size: .
V: TRBV6-6
J: TRBJ2-3
D: TRBD2
CDR3: CASSYMGGGGTDTQYF
DNA: TGTGCCAGCAGTTACATGGGCGGGGGAGGCACAGATACGCAGTATTTT

size: few
V: TRBV15
J: TRBJ1-1
D: .
CDR3: CATSRAQLNTEAFF
DNA: TGTGCCACCAGCAGAGCACAGCTGAACACTGAAGCTTTCTTT

size: .
V: TRBV6-5
J: TRBJ1-1
D: .
CDR3: CASSYLGPAEAFF
DNA: TGTGCCAGCAGTTACCTTGGGCCGGCGGAAGCTTTCTTT

size: .
V: TRBV7-2
J: TRBJ2-7
D: .
CDR3: CASSPRGRNRNYEQYF
DNA: TGTGCCAGCAGCCCAAGGGGGAGGAACCGCAATTACGAGCAGTACTTC